One and the same sample provided the 23 T cell receptor beta chains below, sequenced in a study of T-cell memory formation after mild COVID-19. MiXCR, run by TCRdb on the 5' RACE reads, gives a single entry per CDR3 protein. This table has some 97,000 distinct CDR3 sequences, 11% appearing once. The sample taken for sequencing was PBMCs or a T cell subset sorted from them (not recorded which). The receptor source for this set is a man younger than 30 who had mild COVID-19 (a few samples of this study predate the infection). Cell type and time point are not known.

The V gene is TRBV20-1, the J gene TRBJ1-2, with 8 bases lining up with TRBD1. The CDR3 has 18 residues. V was pared by 6 bases and J by 8 bases, with 26 bases of the junction left unmatched. The germline V gene encodes CDR1 DFQATT and CDR2 SNEGSKA (reference sequence). The CDR3 DNA reads as TGCAGTGCCCGGCGGCTCGGACAGGGTCTTCAACTTCAGTACGGCTACACCTTC. Its protein product is CSARRLGQGLQLQYGYTF.

This clonotype appeared a few times. The chain has TRBV7-6 and TRBJ1-2, with D possibly TRBD1 on 5 matching bases. The ends were cut back, 5 bases at V and 4 bases at J, with 23 bases in the middle. The germline V gene encodes CDR1 SGHVS and CDR2 FNYEAQ. The CDR3 spans 17 residues. The CDR3 DNA reads TGTGCCAGCAGCCGGGGGTCGGGTGCAAACCCGTCCTATGGCTACACCTTC. Translated: CASSRGSGANPSYGYTF.

Only a few counts were recorded for this clonotype. The rearrangement links TRBV28 to TRBJ1-1; D is unclear. Germline CDR1 is MDHEN and CDR2 is SYDVKM. Trimming removed 5 bases at V and 5 bases at J, with 15 bases between. The CDR3 is 14 amino acids. CDR3 in DNA: TGTGCCAGCAGTCGCAAGGTGTGGGCGACTGAAGCTTTCTTT. This sequence encodes CASSRKVWATEAFF.

This clonotype was detected a few times. Given a much more abundant clone one base away, this may be a read error. CDR3 residues: CASSLTGNAEAFF. The CDR3 region has the DNA TGTGCCAGCAGCTTAACGGGGAACGCTGAAGCTTTCTTT. The gene calls are TRBV13 and TRBJ1-1; no definite D call. The CDR3 covers 13 residues. Germline CDR1 PRHDT, CDR2 FYEKMQ (reference sequence).

This chain connects TRBV4-1 to TRBJ1-5, with D maybe TRBD1 (6 bases). This CDR3 has 15 amino acids. The V gene lost 0 bases and the J gene lost 7 bases, with 13 bases spanning the gap. CDR1 is MGHRA and CDR2 is YSYEKL in the germline V gene. The CDR3 spells CASSQDGGLYQPQHF. CDR3 coding DNA: TGCGCCAGCAGCCAAGACGGGGGGCTGTACCAGCCCCAGCATTTT.

This rearrangement joins TRBV6-6 to TRBJ2-3, with TRBD2 matching over 8 bases. With 4 bases clipped from V and 3 bases from J, the junction kept 9 bases outside the gene matches. The CDR3 consists of 16 residues. Germline values: CDR1 MNHNY, CDR2 SVGAGI (reference sequence). The CDR3 coding sequence is TGTGCCAGCAGTTCCTCGGGGGCTAGCGGGACAGATACGCAGTATTTT. Protein product: CASSSSGASGTDTQYF.

The V call is TRBV4-1, the J call TRBJ1-1, with D unresolved. Per the germline V gene, CDR1 is MGHRA and CDR2 is YSYEKL. The CDR3 is 15 amino acids. Trimming removed 0 bases from V and 1 base from J, with 9 bases in between. The CDR3 region has the DNA TGCGCCAGCAGCCAAGATAGACTCAGGAACACTGAAGCTTTCTTT. Its translation is CASSQDRLRNTEAFF.

J is TRBJ1-4 and V is TRBV7-9; D gene ambiguous. The V gene lost 0 bases and the J gene lost 4 bases, with 6 bases spanning the gap. The CDR3 runs 14 residues. Germline loops: CDR1 SEHNR, CDR2 FQNEAQ (reference sequence). The CDR3 bases are TGTGCCAGCAGCTTAGCGGGGAGTAATGAAAAACTGTTTTTT. As protein: CASSLAGSNEKLFF.

In this sample, this clonotype turned up a few times. The V gene is TRBV4-3, the J gene TRBJ2-4; D is unresolved. Germline V gene sequence: CDR1 LGHNA, CDR2 YSLEER. The CDR3 runs 18 residues. V lost 1 base and J lost 0, with 16 bases in between. The CDR3 bases are TGCGCCAGCAGCCAAGGGTTTAGGCGAAAACTAGCCAAAAACATTCAGTACTTC. Translated, it gives CASSQGFRRKLAKNIQYF.

The chain carries TRBV6-1 and TRBJ2-3; D is perhaps TRBD1 or TRBD2 (5 bases each). V gave up 7 bases and J gave up 4 bases, with 24 bases separating them. The germline V gene has CDR1 MNHNS and CDR2 SASEGT. CDR3 size: 17 residues. The CDR3 DNA is TGTGCCAGCACCTCGGACTTACGGGGTCGGACATCAGATACGCAGTATTTT. It codes for CASTSDLRGRTSDTQYF.

This clonotype was observed a few times. V is TRBV29-1 and J is TRBJ1-1, with unresolved D. Germline assignment: CDR1 SQVTM and CDR2 ANQGSEA. The CDR3 is 12 residues long. V was clipped by 3 bases and J by 4 bases, with 9 bases between them. CDR3 sequence reads: CSVEREGTEAFF. In DNA, the CDR3 is TGCAGCGTTGAGAGGGAAGGCACTGAAGCTTTCTTT.

The chain employs TRBV6-2 or TRBV6-3 and TRBJ2-2; no reliable D call. Germline V lookup: CDR1 MNHEY, CDR2 SVGEGT. V was pared by 6 bases and J by 4 bases, with 3 bases between. CDR3 length: 11 residues. CDR3 region: CASRTTGELFF. As DNA, the CDR3 is TGTGCCAGCAGAACCACCGGGGAGCTGTTTTTT.

This clonotype was found a few times. The V gene is TRBV4-1, the J gene TRBJ1-1; maybe TRBD1 (5 bases). From germline, CDR1 is MGHRA and CDR2 YSYEKL. This CDR3 contains 15 residues. The V and J ends lost 3 bases and 6 bases respectively, with 17 bases between them. The CDR3 here is CASSHVLDRLAEAFF. CDR3 bases: TGCGCCAGCAGCCATGTCCTTGACAGACTCGCTGAAGCTTTCTTT.

The chain is built from TRBV7-3 and TRBJ2-2, with D unclear. This CDR3 comprises 15 residues. CDR1 and CDR2 (germline): SGHTA, FQGTGA. Trimming pared 4 bases from V and 2 bases from J, leaving 11 bases between. CDR3 coding DNA: TGTGCCAGCAGCTCAGGAAACAGAAACACCGGGGAGCTGTTTTTT. Translating it yields CASSSGNRNTGELFF.

This chain joins TRBV18 and TRBJ2-1; 7 bases fit TRBD1. The germline V gene encodes CDR1 KGHSH and CDR2 LQKENI. CDR3 length: 14 residues. J lost 4 bases, V lost 11 bases, and 11 bases had no gene match. The CDR3 region is CASAGTERYNEQFF. CDR3 sequence (DNA): TGTGCCTCAGCCGGGACAGAAAGATACAATGAGCAGTTCTTC.

This clonotype was detected a few times. The rearrangement uses TRBV24-1 and TRBJ2-2, with D tentatively TRBD1 (5 bases). The CDR3 runs 15 residues. Germline CDR1 and CDR2: KGHDR and SFDVKD. The germline V and J ends were trimmed by 3 bases and 1 base, with 8 bases remaining between them. This CDR3 is CATSDPGQNTGELFF. The CDR3 coding sequence is TGTGCCACCAGTGATCCCGGACAGAACACCGGGGAGCTGTTTTTT.

V usage is TRBV6-5 and J usage is TRBJ1-5; D ambiguous. The V end was cut by 4 bases, the J end by 0 bases, with 7 bases between. Germline CDR1 MNHEY, CDR2 SVGAGI. This CDR3 has 14 residues. The CDR3 DNA reads as TGTGCCAGCAGTTCCTGGGATAGCAATCAGCCCCAGCATTTT. Amino acids: CASSSWDSNQPQHF.

The chain has TRBV4-3 and TRBJ2-2; D is unresolved. V lost 4 bases to trimming and J lost 5 bases, with 5 bases between them. This CDR3 comprises 12 residues. CDR1 and CDR2 from the germline V gene are LGHNA and YSLEER. The CDR3 sequence is CASSRETGELFF. The CDR3, as DNA: TGCGCCAGCAGCCGCGAGACCGGGGAGCTGTTTTTT.

The sample holds a few counts of this clonotype. J is TRBJ2-5 and V is TRBV4-1; 11 bases match TRBD2. Germline assignment: CDR1 MGHRA and CDR2 YSYEKL. This CDR3 spans 19 amino acids. The V and J ends lost 2 bases and 0 bases, in that order; junction bases with no gene match: 11. For the CDR3, the DNA is TGCGCCAGCAGCCAAATACCTTTAAAGGGACTAGCGGACCAAGAGACCCAGTACTTC. It is translated as CASSQIPLKGLADQETQYF.

This clonotype was observed a few times. The V call is TRBV7-2, the J call TRBJ1-4; 8 bases match TRBD1. V was clipped by 3 bases and J by 8 bases; unmatched bases: 8. The CDR3 loop spans 15 amino acids. Germline CDR1 reads SGHTA; CDR2 reads FQGNSA. CDR3 region: CASSLEVTGVEKLFF. The DNA of the CDR3 is TGTGCCAGCAGCTTGGAGGTGACAGGGGTGGAAAAACTGTTTTTT.

The V gene is TRBV29-1, the J gene TRBJ2-7; D tentatively reads TRBD1 or TRBD2 (5 bases each). Germline-derived CDR1 and CDR2 are SQVTM and ANQGSEA. The CDR3 has 12 residues. The V end lost 4 bases, the J end lost 6 bases, and 13 bases lay between the germline ends. The CDR3 sequence: CSVGLGTGEQYF. DNA for the CDR3: TGCAGCGTTGGCCTGGGGACGGGCGAGCAGTACTTC.

This clonotype showed up just a few times. The chain is built from TRBV6-5 and TRBJ2-1, with no clear D. Germline V CDR1 and CDR2: MNHEY, SVGAGI. The CDR3 has 12 amino acids. Deletions cut 4 bases from V and 7 bases from J, with 8 bases between. CDR3 amino acids: CASSSNSNEQFF. CDR3 nucleotides: TGTGCCAGCAGTTCGAATTCAAATGAGCAGTTCTTC.

This clonotype turned up a few times. V and J are TRBV20-1 and TRBJ2-3, with D perhaps matching TRBD1 (6 bases). The CDR3 has 16 amino acids. Between the trimmed V and J ends, which lost 6 bases and 4 bases, there was a span of 23 bases. Germline CDR1 is DFQATT and CDR2 is SNEGSKA (reference sequence). The CDR3 nucleotides read TGCAGTGCAAGGGGGTTGCGGTTTCGTAGCTCAGATACGCAGTATTTT. Translated: CSARGLRFRSSDTQYF.